The next 16 T cell receptor beta chains were all read from a single sample in a study of T cells in tumors after PD-1 blockade. TCRdb's table, derived via immunoSEQ multiplex PCR, lists solely in-frame clones and lacks some. The sample holds several thousand clones, roughly 60% seen once. Sequenced material: tumor tissue, taken after anti-PD-1 treatment. These receptors all come from a human donor with basal cell carcinoma.

V and J are TRBV6-6 and TRBJ1-5; D gene unclear. V was clipped by 7 bases and J by 10 bases, with 14 bases between them. This CDR3 spans 12 amino acids. The germline V gene has CDR1 MNHNY and CDR2 SVGAGI (reference sequence). The DNA of the CDR3 is TGTGCCAGCAAGGGCAGCCCTCCCCCCCAGCATTTT. Translated, it gives CASKGSPPPQHF.

This rearrangement joins TRBV6-5 to TRBJ2-5, with 11 bases aligning to TRBD2. The CDR3 runs to 14 residues. In germline, CDR1 is MNHEY, CDR2 SVGAGI. The J segment lost 5 bases and the V segment lost 7 bases, leaving 6 bases of the junction unmatched. The CDR3 DNA sequence: TGTGCCAGCAATTTAGCGGGGGGGCGCGAGACCCAGTACTTC. Amino acid sequence: CASNLAGGRETQYF.

In DNA form, the CDR3 reads TGTGCCAGTAGTATAGACAAAGCGAGGGGACAGATAAGCAATCAGCCCCAGCATTTT. Translation gives CASSIDKARGQISNQPQHF. The chain uses TRBV19 and TRBJ1-5; 7 positions match TRBD1. CDR1 is LNHDA and CDR2 is SQIVND in the germline V gene (reference sequence). The ends lost 0 bases at V and 1 base at J; junction bases unmatched: 12. The CDR3 totals 19 residues. Complete variable domain (other parts from reference TRBV19 and TRBJ1-5): DGGITQSPKYLFRKEGQNVTLSCEQNLNHDAMYWYRQDPGQGLRLIYYSQIVNDFQKGDIAEGYSVSREKKESFPLTVTSAQKNPTAFYLCASSIDKARGQISNQPQHFGDGTRLSIL.

The chain combines TRBV3-1 (or the pseudogene TRBV3-2) with TRBJ2-1; 10 bases align to TRBD2. The CDR3 totals 15 residues. The V gene's germline CDR1 is LGHDT and CDR2 YNNKEL (reference sequence). Unmatched junction bases numbered 5, after V lost 6 bases and J lost 3 bases. The CDR3 spells CASRQRGGLYNEQFF. The CDR3 nucleotides read TGTGCCAGCAGACAGCGGGGGGGTCTCTACAATGAGCAGTTCTTC.

This clone has a handful of counts. The rearrangement links TRBV5-1 to TRBJ1-1; no clear D gene. CDR1 is SGHRS and CDR2 is YFSETQ in the germline V gene. Trimming shortened V by 4 bases and J by 3 bases, and 13 bases separated the two germline ends. This CDR3 comprises 14 residues. CDR3 region: CASSRNARDTEAFF. The CDR3 DNA is TGCGCCAGCAGCCGGAACGCCCGGGACACTGAAGCTTTCTTT.

This rearrangement joins TRBV5-5 to TRBJ2-6, with D possibly matching TRBD1 (6 bases). The CDR3 loop spans 15 amino acids. Trimming took 4 bases from V and 0 from J, leaving 8 bases between them. Germline assignment: CDR1 SGHKS and CDR2 YYEKEE (reference sequence). The CDR3 region has the DNA TGTGCCAGCAGCCTACAGGGCTCTGGGGCCAACGTCCTGACTTTC. Translating gives CASSLQGSGANVLTF.

The CDR3 is CSVGLAAGGGGELFF. CDR3 sequence (DNA): TGCAGCGTTGGACTAGCGGCCGGTGGGGGAGGGGAGCTGTTTTTT. This chain joins TRBV29-1 and TRBJ2-2; 9 nucleotides agree with TRBD2. J lost 8 bases, V lost 4 bases, and 11 bases had no gene match. The CDR3 is 15 residues long. Looked up from germline, CDR1 is SQVTM and CDR2 is ANQGSEA.

In its sample, this clone ranks as large (0.1 to 1%). This chain uses TRBV27 with TRBJ2-3, with D possibly being TRBD1 or TRBD2 (5 bases each). V dropped 6 bases and J dropped 6 bases, with 19 bases sitting between them. Per the germline V gene, CDR1 is MNHEY and CDR2 is SMNVEV (reference sequence). This CDR3 region has 15 residues. In DNA form, the CDR3 reads TGTGCCAGCAGCCACACCGGGACCGGCCCTGATACGCAGTATTTT. Its translation is CASSHTGTGPDTQYF.

The chain carries TRBV10-3 and TRBJ2-1; perhaps TRBD2 as D (7 bases). CDR1 is ENHRY and CDR2 is SYGVKD in the germline V gene. CDR3 length equals 15 residues. V was shortened by 0 bases and J by 7 bases, with 13 bases between the two germline ends. CDR3 sequence (DNA): TGTGCCATCAGTGAGTCCACAGGGAGGGTGAATGAGCAGTTCTTC. It encodes CAISESTGRVNEQFF.

This sequence joins TRBV7-9 and TRBJ2-7; 7 nucleotides agree with TRBD2. This CDR3 spans 14 amino acids. CDR1 SEHNR and CDR2 FQNEAQ come from the germline V gene (reference sequence). J was trimmed by 2 bases and V by 3 bases; bases with no gene match: 4. The CDR3 nucleotides read TGTGCCAGCAGCTTTGCGGGAGACGCCTACGAGCAGTACTTC. This translates into CASSFAGDAYEQYF.

The CDR3 bases are TGCAGCACCTGGGACCTCATCGATGAGCAGTTCTTC. Its protein is CSTWDLIDEQFF. The chain couples TRBV29-1 to TRBJ2-1; D might be TRBD1 or TRBD2, each matching 5 bases. The CDR3 is 12 amino acids. Germline-derived CDR1 and CDR2 are SQVTM and ANQGSEA. Trimming left V 8 bases short and J 8 bases short, with 16 bases between.

The table lists this clone with a few counts. The V gene is TRBV5-1, the J gene TRBJ2-5; 9 nucleotides match TRBD2. This CDR3 comprises 14 residues. The trim removed 7 bases at V and 4 bases at J, leaving 8 bases unmatched. CDR1 is SGHRS and CDR2 is YFSETQ in the germline V gene. The CDR3 spells CASGARAGGETQYF. The CDR3 bases are TGCGCCAGCGGGGCCAGAGCGGGGGGAGAGACCCAGTACTTC. Based on the CDR3 plus reference TRBV5-1 and TRBJ2-5, the full variable domain is KAGVTQTPRYLIKTRGQQVTLSCSPISGHRSVSWYQQTPGQGLQFLFEYFSETQRNKGNFPGRFSGRQFSNSRSEMNVSTLELGDSALYLCASGARAGGETQYFGPGTRLLVL.

The chain joins TRBV3-1 (or the pseudogene TRBV3-2) to TRBJ2-1; D might be TRBD1 (6 bases). There are 13 residues in the CDR3. Per the germline V gene, CDR1 is LGHDT and CDR2 is YNNKEL (reference sequence). Deletions cut 2 bases from V and 6 bases from J, with 8 bases between. The CDR3 region has the DNA TGTGCCAGCAGCCAATGGGGGCCCAATGAGCAGTTCTTC. Translated, it gives CASSQWGPNEQFF.

CDR3 nucleotides: TGTGCCAGCAGCCAAGACAGTAGCGTCAACGAGCAGTACTTC. Its translation is CASSQDSSVNEQYF. This chain links TRBV4-2 with TRBJ2-7; D perhaps matches TRBD2 (5 bases). This CDR3 spans 14 amino acids. The germline gives CDR1 LGHNA, CDR2 YNFKEQ. Trimming removed 0 bases from V and 5 bases from J, with 11 bases in between.

The V call is TRBV7-3, the J call TRBJ1-6, with a weak D call TRBD1 (5 bases). The germline gives CDR1 SGHTA, CDR2 FQGTGA. Trimming removed 0 bases at V and 8 bases at J, with 11 bases between. The CDR3 runs to 15 residues. The chain's CDR3 is CASSLTQGPDSPLHF. The CDR3 nucleotides are TGTGCCAGCAGCTTAACGCAGGGCCCTGATTCACCCCTCCACTTT.

V gene TRBV19 combines with J gene TRBJ1-4, with D possibly being TRBD1 (6 bases). V was cut by 3 bases and J by 5 bases, with 19 bases left in between. There are 17 residues in the CDR3. In germline, CDR1 is LNHDA, CDR2 SQIVND (reference sequence). This CDR3 reads CASSIGSGVRGNEKLFF. In DNA, the CDR3 is TGTGCCAGTAGTATTGGCTCAGGGGTTAGGGGGAATGAAAAACTGTTTTTT.